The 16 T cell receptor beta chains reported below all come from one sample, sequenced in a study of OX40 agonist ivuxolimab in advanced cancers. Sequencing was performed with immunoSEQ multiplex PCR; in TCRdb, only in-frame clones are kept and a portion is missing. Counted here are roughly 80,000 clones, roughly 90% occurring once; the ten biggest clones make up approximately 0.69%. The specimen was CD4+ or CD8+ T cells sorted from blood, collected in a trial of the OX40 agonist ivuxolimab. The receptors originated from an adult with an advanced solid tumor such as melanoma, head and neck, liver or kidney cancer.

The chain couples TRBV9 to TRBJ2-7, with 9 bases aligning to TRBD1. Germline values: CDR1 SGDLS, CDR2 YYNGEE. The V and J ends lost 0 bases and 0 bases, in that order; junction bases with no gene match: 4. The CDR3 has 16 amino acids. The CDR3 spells CASSVGQGGSSYEQYF. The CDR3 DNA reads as TGTGCCAGCAGCGTAGGACAGGGGGGGAGCTCCTACGAGCAGTACTTC.

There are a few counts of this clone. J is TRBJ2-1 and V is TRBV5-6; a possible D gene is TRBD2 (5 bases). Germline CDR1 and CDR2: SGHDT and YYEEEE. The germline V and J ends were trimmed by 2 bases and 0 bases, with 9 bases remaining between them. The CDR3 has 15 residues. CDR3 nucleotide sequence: TGTGCCAGCAGCTTATATGGGAGCTCCTACAATGAGCAGTTCTTC. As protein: CASSLYGSSYNEQFF.

The CDR3 DNA follows: TGTGCCAGCAGCCAAGGAGGGGGGGGTGAAAAACTGTTTTTT. Amino acids: CASSQGGGGEKLFF. The chain uses TRBV4-2 and TRBJ1-4; D perhaps matches TRBD1 (6 bases). This CDR3 region has 14 residues. Germline loops: CDR1 LGHNA, CDR2 YNFKEQ. The V end lost 1 base, the J end lost 7 bases, and 10 bases lay between the germline ends.

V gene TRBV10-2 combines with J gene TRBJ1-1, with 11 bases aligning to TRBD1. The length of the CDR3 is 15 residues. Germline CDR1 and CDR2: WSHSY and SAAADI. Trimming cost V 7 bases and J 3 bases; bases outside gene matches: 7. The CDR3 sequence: CASKSLGQGDTEAFF. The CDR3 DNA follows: TGCGCCAGCAAGTCTTTGGGACAGGGGGACACTGAAGCTTTCTTT.

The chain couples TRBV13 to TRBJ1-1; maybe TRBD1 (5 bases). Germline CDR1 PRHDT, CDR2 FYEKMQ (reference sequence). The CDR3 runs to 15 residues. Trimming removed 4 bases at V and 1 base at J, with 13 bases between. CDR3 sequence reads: CASSWVKGSNTEAFF. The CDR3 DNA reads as TGTGCCAGCAGCTGGGTTAAGGGGTCGAACACTGAAGCTTTCTTT.

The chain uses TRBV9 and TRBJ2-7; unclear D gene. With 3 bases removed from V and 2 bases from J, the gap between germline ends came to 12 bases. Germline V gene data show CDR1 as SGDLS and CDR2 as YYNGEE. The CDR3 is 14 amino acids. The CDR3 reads CASSGITVPYEQYF. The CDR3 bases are TGTGCCAGCAGCGGGATTACAGTACCCTACGAGCAGTACTTC.

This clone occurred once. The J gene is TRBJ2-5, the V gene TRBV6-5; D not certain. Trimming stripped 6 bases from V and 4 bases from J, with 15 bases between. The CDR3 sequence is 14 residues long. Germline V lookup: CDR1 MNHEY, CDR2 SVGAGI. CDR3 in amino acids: CASSLRIQAETQYF. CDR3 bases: TGTGCCAGCAGCCTCAGGATCCAAGCAGAGACCCAGTACTTC.

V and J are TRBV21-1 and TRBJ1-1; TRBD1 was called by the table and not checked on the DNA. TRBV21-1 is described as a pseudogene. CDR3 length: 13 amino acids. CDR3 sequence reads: CASSKETGTEAFF. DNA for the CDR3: TGTGCCAGCAGCAAAGAGACAGGGACTGAAGCTTTCTTT.

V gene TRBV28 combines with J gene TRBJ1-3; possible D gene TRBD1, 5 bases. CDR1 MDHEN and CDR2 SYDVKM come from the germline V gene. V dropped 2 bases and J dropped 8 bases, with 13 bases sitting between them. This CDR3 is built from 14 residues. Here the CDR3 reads CASSLPGFVDTIYF. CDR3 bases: TGTGCCAGCAGTTTACCAGGGTTCGTGGACACCATATATTTT. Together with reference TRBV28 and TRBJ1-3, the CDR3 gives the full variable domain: DVKVTQSSRYLVKRTGEKVFLECVQDMDHENMFWYRQDPGLGLRLIYFSYDVKMKEKGDIPEGYSVSREKKERFSLILESASTNQTSMYLCASSLPGFVDTIYFGEGSWLTVV.

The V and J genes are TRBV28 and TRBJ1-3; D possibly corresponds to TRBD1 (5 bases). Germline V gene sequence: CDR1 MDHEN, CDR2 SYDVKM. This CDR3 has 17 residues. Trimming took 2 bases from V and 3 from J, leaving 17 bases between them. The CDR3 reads CASSLVFGAVDGNTIYF. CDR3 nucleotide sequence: TGTGCCAGCAGTTTAGTATTTGGGGCGGTTGATGGAAACACCATATATTTT.

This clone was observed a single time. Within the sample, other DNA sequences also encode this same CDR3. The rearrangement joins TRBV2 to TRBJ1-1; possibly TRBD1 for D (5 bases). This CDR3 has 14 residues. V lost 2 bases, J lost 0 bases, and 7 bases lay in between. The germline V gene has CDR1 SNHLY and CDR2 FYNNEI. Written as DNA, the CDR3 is TGTGCCAGCAGTGAAAACAGGCTGAACACTGAAGCTTTCTTT. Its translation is CASSENRLNTEAFF.

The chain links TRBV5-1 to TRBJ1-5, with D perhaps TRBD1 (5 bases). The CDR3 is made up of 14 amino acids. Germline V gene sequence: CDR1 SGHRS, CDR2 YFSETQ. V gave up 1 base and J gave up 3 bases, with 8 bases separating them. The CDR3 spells CASSLTGLNQPQHF. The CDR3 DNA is TGCGCCAGCAGCTTGACGGGGCTCAATCAGCCCCAGCATTTT.

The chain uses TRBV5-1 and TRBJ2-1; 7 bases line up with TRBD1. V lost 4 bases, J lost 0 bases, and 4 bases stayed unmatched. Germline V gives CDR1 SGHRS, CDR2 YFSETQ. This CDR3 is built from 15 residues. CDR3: CASSTTGSSYNEQFF. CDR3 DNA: TGCGCCAGCAGCACGACAGGGAGCTCCTACAATGAGCAGTTCTTC.

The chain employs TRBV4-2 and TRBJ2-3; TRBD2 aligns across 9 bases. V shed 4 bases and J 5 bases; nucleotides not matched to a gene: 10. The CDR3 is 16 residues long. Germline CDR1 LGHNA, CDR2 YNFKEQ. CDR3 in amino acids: CASSRRLADEGDTQYF. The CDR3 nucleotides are TGTGCCAGCAGCCGGCGACTAGCGGACGAGGGAGATACGCAGTATTTT.

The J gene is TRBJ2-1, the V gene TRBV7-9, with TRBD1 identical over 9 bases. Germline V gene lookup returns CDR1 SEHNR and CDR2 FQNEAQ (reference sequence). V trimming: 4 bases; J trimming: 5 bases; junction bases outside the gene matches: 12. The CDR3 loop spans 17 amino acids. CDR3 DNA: TGTGCCAGCAGCTCTCGAGGGACAGGGAGAGACGACAATGAGCAGTTCTTC. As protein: CASSSRGTGRDDNEQFF.

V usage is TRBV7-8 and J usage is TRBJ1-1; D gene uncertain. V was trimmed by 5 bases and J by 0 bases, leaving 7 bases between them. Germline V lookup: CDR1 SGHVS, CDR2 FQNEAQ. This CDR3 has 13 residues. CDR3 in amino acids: CASSPGMNTEAFF. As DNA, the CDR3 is TGTGCCAGCAGCCCCGGGATGAACACTGAAGCTTTCTTT.